This T cell receptor (beta chain) was sequenced for a study of blood T cells in healthy people across ages. Points from the study as a whole: Changes in expanded clonotypes were possibly confounded, as the CMV status of donors was unknown. Long-lived donors had more naive CD4+ cells and higher diversity than aged donors.

A few counts support this clonotype. Antigen specificity is unknown. The authors ran a second PCR of roughly 6 to 12 cycles using a sample-barcoded 5' primer and a J-beta primer mix. TCRdb independently ran MiXCR on the 5' RACE reads; one entry per CDR3 protein. The sample has about 650,000 distinct CDR3 sequences; 32% are singletons. The sequenced sample consisted of blood. This receptor was obtained from a woman older than 75 in good health.

The CDR3 is CASSQRSVGSNQPQHF. The CDR3 DNA reads TGTGCCAGCAGTCAGAGGTCCGTGGGTAGCAATCAGCCCCAGCATTTT. The V call is TRBV6-6, the J call TRBJ1-5; D is ambiguous. Trimming pared 5 bases from V and 0 bases from J, leaving 14 bases between. The CDR3 is 16 residues long. Germline values: CDR1 MNHNY, CDR2 SVGAGI (reference sequence).